This T cell receptor (beta chain) was documented in a study of neoadjuvant nivolumab and ipilimumab in lung cancer. Overall study results and limits: TCR sequencing covered a small number of samples. Only two of four nivolumab-treated tumors gained richness and clonality by surgery.

Profiled with immunoSEQ multiplex PCR; TCRdb holds only in-frame clones, not every one. The top ten hold 2% to 3% of the sample, which has around 2,700 clones, approximately 85% seen once. As to this clone: Its antigen is unknown.

The CDR3 is 17 amino acids. Germline assignment: CDR1 SGHTA and CDR2 FQGNSA. Trimming pared 4 bases from V and 0 bases from J, leaving 17 bases between. The sequenced sample was tumor tissue, obtained before neoadjuvant nivolumab, alone or with ipilimumab. The gene calls are TRBV7-2 and TRBJ2-3; D perhaps matches TRBD2 (6 bases). This receptor was identified in an adult with non-small cell lung cancer. The CDR3 nucleotides are TGTGCCAGCAGCTCTCCGGGGGAAGGGCTAAGCACAGATACGCAGTATTTT. It codes for CASSSPGEGLSTDTQYF.